The rows below give T cell receptor beta chains drawn from one sample of a study of metastatic and nonmetastatic thyroid tumors. TCRdb reanalyzed the PCR reads via MiXCR. Here the sample spans roughly 46,000 clones, under 25% being singletons. Sequences were obtained from blood. These receptors all stem from a male donor with papillary thyroid cancer or a benign thyroid nodule (not recorded which). Some clones in this sample may be carry-over from other donors' samples. The conserved cysteine and the conserved F or W are not part of the CDR3 here.

J: TRBJ2-3; length: 13; V: TRBV20-1; CDR3: SASGLAGGWDTQY
J: TRBJ2-6; length: 13; V: TRBV3-1; CDR3: ASSQWGSGANVLT
J: TRBJ2-3; length: 12; V: TRBV20-1; CDR3: SAKREYMTDTQY
J: TRBJ2-7; length: 13; V: TRBV12-3/TRBV12-4; CDR3: ASSLRSQGVAEQY
J: TRBJ2-7; length: 14; V: TRBV30; CDR3: AWSVQSGWTPYEQY
J: TRBJ1-2; length: 15; V: TRBV11-1; CDR3: ASSFGSGTAMFYGYT
J: TRBJ1-1; length: 12; V: TRBV28; CDR3: ASSSTSIPFEAF
J: TRBJ2-3; length: 12; V: TRBV7-9; CDR3: ASSHPPRTDTQY
J: TRBJ2-2; length: 11; V: TRBV19; CDR3: ASSGQGGGELF
J: TRBJ2-1; length: 11; V: TRBV6-5; CDR3: ASSYRGIGEQF
J: TRBJ2-1; length: 16; V: TRBV10-3; CDR3: AIRPASGRAASYNEQF
J: TRBJ2-3; length: 11; V: TRBV2; CDR3: ATAGGATDTQY
J: TRBJ2-1; length: 16; V: TRBV11-1; CDR3: ASSRQLSSGGSYNEQF
J: TRBJ2-3; length: 13; V: TRBV19; CDR3: ASSIWAGGTDTQY
J: TRBJ1-2; length: 10; V: TRBV28; CDR3: ASISGVYGYT
J: TRBJ2-1; length: 13; V: TRBV25-1; CDR3: ASSGGGLAGVEQF
J: TRBJ2-6; length: 16; V: TRBV7-3; CDR3: ASSLSDASSYGANVLT
J: TRBJ1-1; length: 9; V: TRBV6-1; CDR3: ATSMNTEAF
J: TRBJ2-5; length: 14; V: TRBV19; CDR3: ATSRWGVRDQETQY
J: TRBJ1-2; length: 12; V: TRBV19; CDR3: ASGKDRGPEGYT
J: TRBJ2-7; length: 12; V: TRBV7-9; CDR3: ASSLPGGTYEQY
J: TRBJ1-1; length: 12; V: TRBV19; CDR3: ASSIPHMNTEAF
J: TRBJ2-2; length: 11; V: TRBV18; CDR3: ASSSQNTGELF
J: TRBJ1-6; length: 15; V: TRBV28; CDR3: ASNTLISGTDNSPLH
J: TRBJ2-7; length: 12; V: TRBV28; CDR3: ASSPGTGGYEQY
J: TRBJ1-2; length: 15; V: TRBV6-1; CDR3: ASSEVADRSSNYGYT
J: TRBJ1-2; length: 14; V: TRBV28; CDR3: ASSSNRDPRTYGYT